A selection of T cell receptor beta chains follows, all from one sample in a study of beta chain features in type 1 diabetes. TCRdb keeps only in-frame clones here, not all; method: immunoSEQ multiplex PCR. The sample records a few hundred thousand clones, 25% to 35% being singletons. Sequencing was carried out using central memory CD4+ T cells from blood. These receptors originate from a man aged 25 to 40 in good health. Each CDR3 is given with its conserved first and last residue. D genes are given only for firm matches. Not all rows give a size; the values are once, few, many and, for expanded clones, a class.

clone size	J gene	V gene	D gene	CDR3 DNA	CDR3 protein
NA	TRBJ2-1	TRBV2	TRBD2	TGTGCCAGCGGGGGACGGGAGGGTCCGAATGAGCAGTTCTTC	CASGGREGPNEQFF
many	TRBJ2-6	TRBV5-1	NA	TGCGCCAGCAGCATAGGGCCGGGTTACGGGGCCAACGTCCTGACTTTC	CASSIGPGYGANVLTF
few	TRBJ1-4	TRBV10-3	NA	TGTGCCATCAGTGAGTCGAAGACAGCTAATGAAAAACTGTTTTTT	CAISESKTANEKLFF
many	TRBJ2-7	TRBV28	TRBD2	TGTGCCAGCAGACTTGGATCTAGCGGTGCCTACGAGCAGTACTTC	CASRLGSSGAYEQYF
NA	TRBJ1-2	TRBV7-6	NA	TGTGCCAGCAGCCCAGACCCGACAGGCGGAATAAGTGGCTACACCTTC	CASSPDPTGGISGYTF
NA	TRBJ2-7	TRBV29-1	NA	TGCAGTAGCAAGGGACCTTACGAGCAGTACTTC	CSSKGPYEQYF
few	TRBJ1-1	TRBV7-2	NA	TGTGCCAGCAGCCCCCCCCGGGGAAACACTGAAGCTTTCTTT	CASSPPRGNTEAFF
once	TRBJ2-7	TRBV7-2	TRBD2	TGTGCCAGCAGCTCTAGACTAGCGGGATTCTACGAGCAGTACTTC	CASSSRLAGFYEQYF
few	TRBJ1-5	TRBV2	NA	TGTGCCAGCAGTGCCCAGGGTGGGCAGCCCCAGCATTTT	CASSAQGGQPQHF
NA	TRBJ2-1	TRBV18	TRBD1	TGTGCCAGCTCATCCGACAGGGGTTACAATGAGCAGTTCTTC	CASSSDRGYNEQFF
NA	TRBJ1-5	TRBV30	NA	TGTGCCTGGACTCCCGGCAGGGGAGGTTATCAGCCCCAGCATTTT	CAWTPGRGGYQPQHF
NA	TRBJ2-1	TRBV18	NA	TGTGCCAGCTCACCCATTTCCGCGGTGGGCCATGAGCAGTTCTTC	CASSPISAVGHEQFF
few	TRBJ2-1	TRBV30	NA	TGTGCCTGGAGTAAATACAATGAGCAGTTCTTC	CAWSKYNEQFF
once	TRBJ2-5	TRBV7-8	NA	TGTGCCAGCAGCTGGTTGATCGGGGTCCAAGAGACCCAGTACTTC	CASSWLIGVQETQYF
NA	TRBJ2-2	TRBV29-1	NA	TGCAGCGTGGACACCAACACCGGGGAGCTGTTTTTT	CSVDTNTGELFF
NA	TRBJ2-7	TRBV6-5	TRBD2	TGTGCCAGCAGTTCTCTAGCGGGAGCCTACTACGAGCAGTACTTC	CASSSLAGAYYEQYF
many	TRBJ2-1	TRBV5-6	NA	TGTGCCAGCAGCCCTTGGGGAGCCGGGGCGGGCGGTGAGCAGTTCTTC	CASSPWGAGAGGEQFF
NA	TRBJ2-5	TRBV28	NA	TGTGCCAGCAGTTCCGGACCCCGGGGGGAGACCCAGTACTTC	CASSSGPRGETQYF
NA	TRBJ2-7	TRBV29-1	TRBD2	TGCAGCGTTGTTTGGTCGGGGGGCTCCTACGAGCAGTACTTC	CSVVWSGGSYEQYF
once	TRBJ2-1	TRBV5-1	NA	TGCGCCAGCAGCTTGGCCTTGGTGACTACAAATGAGCAGTTCTTC	CASSLALVTTNEQFF
many	TRBJ2-5	TRBV5-4	TRBD1	TGTGCCAGCAGCGGCCGGGACAGGGATGAGACCCAGTACTTC	CASSGRDRDETQYF
few	TRBJ1-5	TRBV6-5	TRBD1	TGTGCCAGCAGCCCCGGACAGGGGGCTGGTCAGCCCCAGCATTTT	CASSPGQGAGQPQHF
NA	TRBJ2-1	TRBV7-2	NA	TGTGCCAGCAGACTGGCTGCGGCCAATGAGCAGTTCTTC	CASRLAAANEQFF
NA	TRBJ2-7	TRBV6-1	NA	TGTGCCAGCAGGCAAACAGTATCCTCCGGCGAGCAGTACTTC	CASRQTVSSGEQYF
few	TRBJ2-5	TRBV7-2	TRBD2	TGTGCCAGCACCACACCGGGGGAGGGAAGAGAGACCCAGTACTTC	CASTTPGEGRETQYF
few	TRBJ2-3	TRBV11-2	NA	TGTGCCAGCAGCTTAGGTAACAGGGGCACAGATACGCAGTATTTT	CASSLGNRGTDTQYF
NA	TRBJ2-1	TRBV15	TRBD1	TGTGCCACCAGCAGAGATCAGGGGGTATCGTACAATGAGCAGTTCTTC	CATSRDQGVSYNEQFF
many	TRBJ2-6	TRBV28	TRBD1	TGTGCCAGCGGGGGACAGGCCCTCTCTGGGGCCAACGTCCTGACTTTC	CASGGQALSGANVLTF
few	TRBJ2-1	TRBV14	TRBD1	TGTGCCAGCAGCCAAGCCGGGACAGGGACCTACAATGAGCAGTTCTTC	CASSQAGTGTYNEQFF
NA	TRBJ2-7	TRBV5-4	TRBD2	TGTGCCAGCAGGTCCGGGACTAGTTACGAGCAGTACTTC	CASRSGTSYEQYF